This TCR beta chain stems from a study of T cell responses to AZD1222 COVID-19 vaccine. Produced via immunoSEQ multiplex PCR; TCRdb's table is partial and in-frame only. The sample has roughly 120,000 clones, about 92% seen once. Remarks on this clone: Antigen unknown.

The CDR3 loop spans 14 amino acids. The germline V gene has CDR1 MNHEY and CDR2 SVGAGI. Trimming shortened V by 0 bases and J by 4 bases, and 7 bases separated the two germline ends. The study, taken as a whole, reports: Breadth and depth of Spike-specific TCRs rose after two AZD1222 doses. Unmutated variant regions are reportedly the target of nearly half of TCRs that are spike-specific. The study identified only five or six AZD1222 recipients as seropositive at baseline. A mostly white British donor set with more females was recruited, and clonal diversity was possibly underestimated.

This specimen was peripheral blood, taken on day 0 of AZD1222 vaccination. V and J are TRBV6-5 and TRBJ1-3; no firm D call. This receptor was taken from an adult in good health. The CDR3 DNA reads TGTGCCAGCAGTTACTCGTCCCAGGGAAACACCATATATTTT. It encodes CASSYSSQGNTIYF.